This T cell receptor beta chain stems from a study of radiotherapy plus CTLA-4 blockade in lung cancer. Trimming took 1 base from V and 1 from J, leaving 11 bases between them. CDR1 is SGDLS and CDR2 is YYNGEE in the germline V gene. This CDR3 has 16 residues. Generated by immunoSEQ multiplex PCR, the TCRdb table keeps only in-frame clones and is missing some. The data hold tens of thousands of clones, with more than 75% observed a single time. The TCR sequence derives from a human donor with non-small cell lung cancer that progressed on radiotherapy plus ipilimumab. The sample was peripheral blood, taken from a patient treated with radiotherapy plus ipilimumab. The chain links TRBV9 to TRBJ2-2, with no clear D. CDR3 amino acids: CASSVNPAGNTGELFF. CDR3 bases: TGTGCCAGCAGCGTAAATCCCGCAGGGAACACCGGGGAGCTGTTTTTT.